This T cell receptor (beta chain) stems from a study of T cells of healthy individuals. Looked up from germline, CDR1 is SGHNT and CDR2 is YYREEE (reference sequence). The ends lost 7 bases at V and 6 bases at J; junction bases unmatched: 11. The CDR3 consists of 14 residues. In this sample, this clonotype turned up many times. TCRdb fed the 5' RACE reads into MiXCR, producing one record per CDR3 protein. In the table there are over 95,000 distinct CDR3 sequences, approximately 15% of which are singletons. This sequence joins TRBV5-4 and TRBJ2-3; 7 nucleotides align to TRBD2. This receptor was identified in a human donor in good health. This CDR3 is CASRLSGAPDTQYF. CDR3 DNA: TGTGCCAGCCGATTGAGCGGGGCCCCCGATACGCAGTATTTT.